These 3 T cell receptor beta chains were sequenced from one sample in a study of regulatory T cells in long-lasting Graves disease. iRepertoire HTBI primers and Arm-PCR of CDR3 regions built TCR beta libraries. TCRdb reprocessed the multiplex PCR reads with MiXCR, giving one entry per CDR3 protein. The sample has approximately 690,000 distinct CDR3 sequences; approximately 31% are singletons. Noted time point: persistent/refractory GD, antithyroid drugs over 5 years with positive TRAb. The TCR library used RNA extracted from PBMCs. This specimen consisted of peripheral blood mononuclear cells (PBMCs), obtained when the disease was refractory, from a patient treated with antithyroid drugs. The source is a female donor with Graves disease.

This clonotype has just a few counts. V is TRBV6-1 and J is TRBJ1-4; 7 nucleotides match TRBD1. V gave up 2 bases and J gave up 8 bases; unmatched junction bases: 8. The CDR3 runs 15 residues. The germline V gene encodes CDR1 MNHNS and CDR2 SASEGT. The DNA for the CDR3 is TGTGCCAGCAGTGAAAGAAGGGGGCAGGGAGAAAAACTGTTTTTT. It encodes CASSERRGQGEKLFF.

The table lists this clonotype with many counts. This sequence joins TRBV6-5 and TRBJ1-4; D remains ambiguous. The CDR3 has 17 amino acids. The germline gives CDR1 MNHEY, CDR2 SVGAGI. Deletions cut 0 bases from V and 1 base from J, with 12 bases between. CDR3 in DNA: TGTGCCAGCAGTTACTCGAAGTCTCCAAGAACTAATGAAAAACTGTTTTTT. The encoded protein is CASSYSKSPRTNEKLFF.

This chain joins TRBV19 and TRBJ1-2; a weak D match, TRBD1 (5 bases). Germline V gene lookup returns CDR1 LNHDA and CDR2 SQIVND (reference sequence). V was cut by 7 bases and J by 8 bases, with 20 bases left in between. The length of the CDR3 is 14 residues. This CDR3 reads CASTRTIESEGYTF. The CDR3 nucleotides read TGTGCCAGTACCCGGACAATCGAGTCGGAAGGCTACACCTTC.